This entry lists 8 T cell receptor beta chains sequenced from one sample in a study of T cell responses to AZD1222 COVID-19 vaccine. The data were produced by immunoSEQ multiplex PCR, yet TCRdb's version contains in-frame clones alone and is incomplete. This table has under 140,000 clones, 87% appearing once. The sample here was peripheral blood, taken on day 0 of AZD1222 vaccination. The receptors were gathered from an adult in good health.

The chain recombines TRBV19 with TRBJ1-2; no definite D call. Germline CDR1 is LNHDA and CDR2 is SQIVND (reference sequence). V gave up 6 bases and J gave up 6 bases, with 20 bases separating them. CDR3 size: 15 residues. CDR3 DNA: TGTGCCAGTAGCGCTAGACGTTCCGGATTAGATGGCTACACCTTC. Translated: CASSARRSGLDGYTF.

This chain joins TRBV6-2 or TRBV6-3 and TRBJ2-2; TRBD2 is a possible D gene (5 bases). This CDR3 comprises 14 residues. Trimming pared 3 bases from V and 4 bases from J, leaving 9 bases between. CDR1 is MNHEY and CDR2 is SVGEGT in the germline V gene. The chain's CDR3 is CASSYLALTGELFF. CDR3 DNA sequence: TGTGCCAGCAGTTATCTAGCCCTCACCGGGGAGCTGTTTTTT.

The chain links TRBV5-1 to TRBJ1-5; possible D gene TRBD1, 6 bases. This CDR3 is built from 15 residues. Trimming took 0 bases from V and 5 from J, leaving 12 bases between them. CDR1 and CDR2 from the germline V gene are SGHRS and YFSETQ. This chain's CDR3 is CASSLAPRGDQPQHF. In nucleotides, the CDR3 is TGCGCCAGCAGCTTGGCCCCCAGGGGCGATCAGCCCCAGCATTTT.

V usage is TRBV28 and J usage is TRBJ1-5, with D uncertain. This CDR3 spans 14 amino acids. Trimming left V 4 bases short and J 0 bases short, with 7 bases between. CDR1 and CDR2 (germline): MDHEN, SYDVKM. The CDR3 sequence is CASSSPGSNQPQHF. The CDR3 DNA reads TGTGCCAGCAGTTCCCCGGGTAGCAATCAGCCCCAGCATTTT.

This rearrangement joins TRBV28 to TRBJ2-7; TRBD1 matches at 11 bases. Germline V lookup: CDR1 MDHEN, CDR2 SYDVKM. The CDR3 covers 14 residues. The trim removed 8 bases at V and 7 bases at J, leaving 10 bases unmatched. The CDR3 region is CASGGQGGIKEQYF. CDR3 bases: TGTGCCAGCGGGGGACAGGGGGGAATTAAGGAGCAGTACTTC.

The J gene is TRBJ1-2, the V gene TRBV30; D is uncertain. The germline V and J ends were trimmed by 0 bases and 4 bases, with 6 bases remaining between them. The CDR3 is 12 residues long. Germline-derived CDR1 and CDR2 are GTSNPN and SVGIG (reference sequence). CDR3 in DNA: TGTGCCTGGAGTGTCCAGGCCTATGGCTACACCTTC. This codes for CAWSVQAYGYTF.

V gene TRBV29-1 combines with J gene TRBJ2-1, with 10 bases fitting TRBD2. The CDR3 contains 15 residues. The J segment lost 7 bases and the V segment lost 7 bases, leaving 13 bases of the junction unmatched. Germline V gene lookup returns CDR1 SQVTM and CDR2 ANQGSEA. CDR3 protein: CSGDRLAGVGNEQFF. Here the CDR3 DNA reads TGCAGCGGGGACCGGCTAGCGGGAGTGGGGAATGAGCAGTTCTTC.

The chain recombines TRBV12-3 or TRBV12-4 with TRBJ2-1, with D possibly being TRBD1 or TRBD2 (5 bases each). The length of the CDR3 is 12 residues. V lost 8 bases, J lost 11 bases, and 16 bases lay in between. CDR3: CASHRGGGQQFF. The CDR3 DNA follows: TGTGCCAGCCATAGGGGCGGAGGACAGCAGTTCTTC.